This passage covers 4 T cell receptor beta chains from one sample sequenced in a study of cytomegalovirus exposure and HLA in healthy donors. It was with 60 Vbeta and 13 Jbeta primers that the PCR ran. Method: immunoSEQ multiplex PCR; TCRdb's copy keeps in-frame clones and lacks some. The sample carries about 130,000 clones, approximately 61% recorded once. The sample comprised PBMCs. Receptors were obtained from a human donor in good health.

V is TRBV25-1 and J is TRBJ2-5, with D possibly being TRBD1 (6 bases). Trimming took 2 bases from V and 5 from J, leaving 15 bases between them. The CDR3 has 15 residues. The germline gives CDR1 MGHDK, CDR2 SYGVNS. The CDR3 bases are TGTGCCAGCAGTGAAGGACAGACCAACTGGGAGACCCAGTACTTC. Its translation: CASSEGQTNWETQYF.

J is TRBJ2-1 and V is TRBV4-1; 7 bases align to TRBD2. The V and J ends lost 3 bases and 1 base, in that order; junction bases with no gene match: 3. The CDR3 has 15 residues. CDR1 and CDR2 from the germline V gene are MGHRA and YSYEKL. The CDR3 sequence is CASSQSGTSYNEQFF. The CDR3 DNA reads TGCGCCAGCAGCCAGAGCGGGACTTCCTACAATGAGCAGTTCTTC.

This clone was observed a single time. The V gene is TRBV28, the J gene TRBJ1-5; TRBD1 agrees at 7 bases. This CDR3 has 16 residues. Looked up from germline, CDR1 is MDHEN and CDR2 is SYDVKM. V dropped 5 bases and J dropped 3; count of bases not matched to a gene: 10. In DNA form, the CDR3 reads TGTGCCAGCAGTCTAACTGTAGGACAGGACAATCAGCCCCAGCATTTT. Its protein product is CASSLTVGQDNQPQHF.

The chain combines TRBV30 with TRBJ2-3; D is unclear. CDR3 length: 19 amino acids. V was trimmed by 0 bases and J by 0 bases, leaving 22 bases between them. The germline V gene encodes CDR1 GTSNPN and CDR2 SVGIG (reference sequence). The CDR3 DNA sequence: TGTGCCTGGAGTGTATGGATCCCGGGTTTTTACGAGAGCACAGATACGCAGTATTTT. Its protein product is CAWSVWIPGFYESTDTQYF.